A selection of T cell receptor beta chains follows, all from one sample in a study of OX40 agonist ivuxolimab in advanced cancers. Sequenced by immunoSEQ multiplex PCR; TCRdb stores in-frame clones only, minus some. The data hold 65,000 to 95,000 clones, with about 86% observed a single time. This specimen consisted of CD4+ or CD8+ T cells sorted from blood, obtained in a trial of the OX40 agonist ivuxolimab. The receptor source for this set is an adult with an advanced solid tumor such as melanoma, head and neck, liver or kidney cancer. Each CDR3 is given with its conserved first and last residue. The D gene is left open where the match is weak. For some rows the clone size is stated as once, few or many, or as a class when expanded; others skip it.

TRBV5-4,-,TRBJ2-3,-,TGTGCCAGCAGCTTGTACGGGGCAGATACGCAGTATTTT,CASSLYGADTQYF
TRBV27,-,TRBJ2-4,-,TGTGCCAGCAGTTTATCGCGGGCATTAGGCCAAAGCGGGATTCAGTACTTC,CASSLSRALGQSGIQYF
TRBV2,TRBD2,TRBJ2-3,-,TGTGCCAGCAGTGTGACTAGCGGGCGTAGCACAGATACGCAGTATTTT,CASSVTSGRSTDTQYF
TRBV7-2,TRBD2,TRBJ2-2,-,TGTGCCAGCAGCTCCAATGGGGGGAGGGCTGGCACCGGGGAGCTGTTTTTT,CASSSNGGRAGTGELFF
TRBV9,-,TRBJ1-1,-,TGTGCCAGCAGCCCCCTGGACGTAAACACTGAAGCTTTCTTT,CASSPLDVNTEAFF
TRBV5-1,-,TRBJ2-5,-,TGCGCCAGCAGCTTGGCCCCGCCAGGGAACCAAGAGACCCAGTACTTC,CASSLAPPGNQETQYF
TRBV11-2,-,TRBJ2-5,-,TGTGCCAGCAGCCCAGTCGGGGGTGGTGAGACCCAGTACTTC,CASSPVGGGETQYF
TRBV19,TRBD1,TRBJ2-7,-,TGTGCCAGTAGGGAGAACAGGGGTTCCTACGAGCAGTACTTC,CASRENRGSYEQYF
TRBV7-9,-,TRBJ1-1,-,TGTGCCGGCGGGAAAGGGGGGAACACTGAAGCTTTCTTT,CAGGKGGNTEAFF
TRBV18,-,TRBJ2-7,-,TGTGCCAGCTCAGACGGCCTCTCCTACGAGCAGTACTTC,CASSDGLSYEQYF
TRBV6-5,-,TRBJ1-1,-,TGTGCCAGCAGTTACTCCCGGGCCTCTGGGGAAGCTTTCTTT,CASSYSRASGEAFF
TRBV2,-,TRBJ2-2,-,TGTGCCAGCAGTTCCTATCACACCGGGGAGCTGTTTTTT,CASSSYHTGELFF
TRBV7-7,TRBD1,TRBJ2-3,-,TGTGCTAGCAGCCAGACAGGGGCGACAGATACGCAGTATTTT,CASSQTGATDTQYF
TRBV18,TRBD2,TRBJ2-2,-,TGTGCCAGCTCAGAGCTAGCGGCGAACACCGGGGAGCTGTTTTTT,CASSELAANTGELFF
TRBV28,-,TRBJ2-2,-,TGTGCCAGCAGTTTAGACAGCGGACCGAACACCGGGGAGCTGTTTTTT,CASSLDSGPNTGELFF
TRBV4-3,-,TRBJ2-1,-,TGCGCCAGCAGCCAACAACCGGGAGCGGACAATGAGCAGTTCTTC,CASSQQPGADNEQFF
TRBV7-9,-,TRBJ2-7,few,TGTGCCAGCAGCTTCGGGGGCGAAACCTACGAGCAGTACTTC,CASSFGGETYEQYF
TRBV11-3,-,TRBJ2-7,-,TGTGCCAGCAGCTTAGAGAGGGAAATGGAGCAGTACTTC,CASSLEREMEQYF
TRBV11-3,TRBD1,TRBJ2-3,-,TGTGCCAGCAGCGTAAGGACAGGGCCCTTAATTACGCAGTATTTT,CASSVRTGPLITQYF
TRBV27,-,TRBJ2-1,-,TGTGCCAGCAGTACCTCCTCCGGGGCCAGGGCCTACAATGAGCAGTTCTTC,CASSTSSGARAYNEQFF
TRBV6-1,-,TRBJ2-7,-,TGTGCCAGCAGTGAACGGGGGACGGTTTACTACGAGCAGTACTTC,CASSERGTVYYEQYF
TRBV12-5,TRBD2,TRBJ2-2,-,TGTGCTAGTGGTTTAGGGACTAGCTTCGTACCCAACACCGGGGAGCTGTTTTTT,CASGLGTSFVPNTGELFF
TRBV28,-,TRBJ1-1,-,TGTGCCAGCTGGAAGCTTACTGAAGCTTTCTTT,CASWKLTEAFF
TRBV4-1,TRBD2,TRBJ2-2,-,TGCGCCAGCAGCCAAACTAGCGGGAGACACACCGGGGAGCTGTTTTTT,CASSQTSGRHTGELFF
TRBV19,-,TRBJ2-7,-,TGTGCCAGTAGTATAGGGCGGGCAAGCTCCTACGAGCAGTACTTC,CASSIGRASSYEQYF
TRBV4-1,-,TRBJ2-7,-,TGCGCCAGCAGCCAAGATCGGGGGGCAGGGGCCAACGAGCAGTACTTC,CASSQDRGAGANEQYF
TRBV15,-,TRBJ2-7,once,TGTGCCACCAGCAGAGAGGGGCCTCAGGCATCCTACGAGCAGTACTTC,CATSREGPQASYEQYF